The sequence of this T cell receptor (beta chain) was determined in a study of shared T cell receptors in the human thymus. The germline V gene has CDR1 MDHEN and CDR2 SYDVKM. Losses at the gene ends were 5 bases for V and 5 bases for J; bases not matched to a gene: 6. CDR3 size: 16 residues. Generated by immunoSEQ multiplex PCR, the TCRdb table keeps only in-frame clones and is missing some. The sample carries approximately 580,000 clones, 78% recorded once. Separately, the same data were catalogued under a study of human thymus T cells. This second study says: Donors were healthy Finnish infants having corrective surgery for congenital heart defects. Surgeons resected thymus tissue during corrective heart surgery. Both thymic and peripheral blood repertoires showed apparently biased V and J usage. There were highly overlapping thymic repertoires among unrelated individuals, as related research reported.

The source is a boy under two years old with a congenital heart defect. V and J are TRBV28 and TRBJ2-2; 12 bases map to TRBD2. Sequenced material: thymocytes. The CDR3 loop is CASSPLAGGPTGELFF. DNA of the CDR3: TGTGCCAGCAGTCCTCTAGCGGGAGGGCCGACCGGGGAGCTGTTTTTT.